The 17 T cell receptor beta chains below were found in one sample sequenced in a study of T cells after yellow fever vaccination (dated by TCRdb to the late 2010s). The sample's treatment or condition label, decoded: live attenuated yellow fever vaccine strain. Library construction relied on 5' RACE. Sequenced on an Illumina HiSeq 2500. TCRdb redid the processing of the public reads, applying fastp at Q25 and MiXCR, and retained in-frame beta chains. Every entry covers one CDR3 protein and lists the most common genes and DNA from its rows. In all, the sample holds tens of thousands of distinct CDR3 sequences, and around 7.3% of those were seen once. Roughly two fifths of the sample comes from the top ten. Sequencing was performed on CD8+ T cells sorted from PBMCs, taken on the day of the yellow fever booster vaccination. Every receptor here comes from a man aged 25 to 45 who received the YFV17D yellow fever vaccine.

V and J are TRBV6-1 and TRBJ2-7; the match to TRBD1 covers 7 bases. V shed 5 bases, J shed 7 bases, and the junction held 11 bases outside the gene matches. The V gene's germline CDR1 is MNHNS and CDR2 SASEGT. The CDR3 is 14 amino acids. The CDR3 sequence: CASSPPDRALEQYF. In DNA, the CDR3 is TGTGCCAGCAGTCCTCCAGACAGGGCGTTAGAGCAGTACTTC.

This clonotype was picked up a small number of times. The chain has TRBV27 and TRBJ2-7; D gene unclear. Germline V CDR1 and CDR2: MNHEY, SMNVEV (reference sequence). The CDR3 length is 17 residues. Trimming removed 5 bases from V and 0 bases from J, with 20 bases in between. The CDR3: CASSLGFLGSSSYEQYF. CDR3 nucleotide sequence: TGTGCCAGCAGTCTGGGATTCCTTGGGTCTAGCTCCTACGAGCAGTACTTC.

In this sample, this clonotype turned up a few times. The chain combines TRBV5-1 with TRBJ2-7; D call uncertain. V was pared by 0 bases and J by 5 bases, with 9 bases between. This CDR3 has 13 residues. Germline lookup yields CDR1 SGHRS and CDR2 YFSETQ. The CDR3 loop reads CASSLDMFNEQYF. CDR3 in DNA: TGCGCCAGCAGCTTGGACATGTTTAACGAGCAGTACTTC. Complete variable domain (other parts from reference TRBV5-1 and TRBJ2-7): KAGVTQTPRYLIKTRGQQVTLSCSPISGHRSVSWYQQTPGQGLQFLFEYFSETQRNKGNFPGRFSGRQFSNSRSEMNVSTLELGDSALYLCASSLDMFNEQYFGPGTRLTVT.

The chain recombines TRBV27 with TRBJ2-1; 12 bases agree with TRBD2. Germline lookup yields CDR1 MNHEY and CDR2 SMNVEV (reference sequence). The CDR3 consists of 13 residues. The trim removed 8 bases at V and 9 bases at J, leaving 5 bases unmatched. CDR3 nucleotide sequence: TGTGCCAGCGGGGTGACTAGCGGGAGTGAGCAGTTCTTC. This encodes CASGVTSGSEQFF.

This chain links TRBV28 with TRBJ1-3; the D gene is possibly TRBD1 (5 bases). There are 14 residues in the CDR3. Germline CDR1 MDHEN, CDR2 SYDVKM. With 8 bases removed from V and 2 bases from J, the gap between germline ends came to 13 bases. The CDR3 is CASQLGGTGNTIYF. The CDR3 nucleotides are TGTGCCAGCCAGTTGGGGGGGACTGGAAACACCATATATTTT. Combining the CDR3 with reference TRBV28 and TRBJ1-3 gives the whole variable domain DVKVTQSSRYLVKRTGEKVFLECVQDMDHENMFWYRQDPGLGLRLIYFSYDVKMKEKGDIPEGYSVSREKKERFSLILESASTNQTSMYLCASQLGGTGNTIYFGEGSWLTVV.

In its sample, this clonotype was seen a few times. The junction departs from germline at one end; a sequencing error may be responsible. The J gene is TRBJ2-1, the V gene TRBV19; 7 bases fit TRBD1. CDR1 is LNHDA and CDR2 is SQIVND in the germline V gene (reference sequence). There are 9 residues in the CDR3. The chain's CDR3 is CASKRQGLF. DNA for the CDR3: TGTGCCAGTAAAAGACAGGGCCTCTTC. The whole variable domain, filled in from reference TRBV19 and TRBJ2-1, reads DGGITQSPKYLFRKEGQNVTLSCEQNLNHDAMYWYRQDPGQGLRLIYYSQIVNDFQKGDIAEGYSVSREKKESFPLTVTSAQKNPTAFYLCASKRQGLFGPGTRLTVL.

V and J are TRBV20-1 and TRBJ2-3, with D possibly TRBD2 on 5 matching bases. The CDR3 is 15 residues long. Trimming left V 0 bases short and J 0 bases short, with 10 bases between. Germline assignment: CDR1 DFQATT and CDR2 SNEGSKA (reference sequence). This CDR3 reads CSARDFRGSTDTQYF. The CDR3 DNA follows: TGCAGTGCTAGAGATTTTCGCGGGAGCACAGATACGCAGTATTTT.

This clonotype appeared many times. The chain has TRBV4-3 and TRBJ2-3, with TRBD2 identical over 7 bases. There are 14 residues in the CDR3. Germline values: CDR1 LGHNA, CDR2 YSLEER. Losses at the gene ends were 1 base for V and 3 bases for J; bases not matched to a gene: 1. Here the CDR3 DNA reads TGCGCCAGCAGCCAAGGCGGGAGTACAGATACGCAGTATTTT. Encoded protein: CASSQGGSTDTQYF.

This chain uses TRBV12-3 or TRBV12-4 with TRBJ2-5; the D is unclear. The V gene lost 5 bases and the J gene lost 5 bases, with 15 bases spanning the gap. The CDR3 length is 14 residues. CDR3 nucleotide sequence: TGTGCCAGCAGTCCCATTGGGGTTTCGGAGACCCAGTACTTC. Amino acid sequence: CASSPIGVSETQYF.

The rearrangement links TRBV10-1 to TRBJ2-2; the match to TRBD1 covers 8 bases. V trimming: 6 bases; J trimming: 4 bases; junction bases outside the gene matches: 7. This CDR3 spans 15 amino acids. Germline values: CDR1 WNHNN, CDR2 SYGVQD (reference sequence). The CDR3 region is CASRNGQGGTGELFF. DNA of the CDR3: TGCGCCAGCAGGAATGGACAGGGAGGCACCGGGGAGCTGTTTTTT.

The V call is TRBV27, the J call TRBJ2-7, with TRBD2 matching 10 bases. With 6 bases clipped from V and 3 bases from J, the junction kept 11 bases outside the gene matches. The germline V gene encodes CDR1 MNHEY and CDR2 SMNVEV (reference sequence). The CDR3 extends over 16 amino acids. CDR3 loop: CASRGGAGGPGYEQYF. CDR3 nucleotide sequence: TGTGCCAGCAGGGGGGGAGCGGGAGGGCCCGGCTACGAGCAGTACTTC.

This clonotype came up many times. The chain joins TRBV27 to TRBJ2-7; 9 bases fit TRBD2. With 0 bases clipped from V and 2 bases from J, the junction kept 8 bases outside the gene matches. Germline-derived CDR1 and CDR2 are MNHEY and SMNVEV (reference sequence). This CDR3 spans 17 amino acids. The CDR3 DNA is TGTGCCAGCAGTTTATCTGCTACTAGCGGGTCCCCCTACGAGCAGTACTTC. Translation gives CASSLSATSGSPYEQYF.

The CDR3 coding sequence is TGTGCCAGTAGTCGCCAGAGCTCCTACAATGAGCAGTTCTTC. It translates to CASSRQSSYNEQFF. The chain is built from TRBV19 and TRBJ2-1; D ambiguous. Trimming stripped 5 bases from V and 0 bases from J, with 8 bases between. The length of the CDR3 is 14 residues. Germline V lookup: CDR1 LNHDA, CDR2 SQIVND (reference sequence).

In its sample, this clonotype was seen a few times. The genes are TRBV28 and TRBJ2-1; 15 bases are a match to TRBD2. This CDR3 is 15 amino acids long. Per the germline V gene, CDR1 is MDHEN and CDR2 is SYDVKM. Trimming took 7 bases from V and 9 from J; bases not matched to a gene: 7. The CDR3 sequence is CASISGTSGRSEQFF. In DNA form, the CDR3 reads TGTGCCAGCATCTCCGGGACTAGCGGGAGGTCTGAGCAGTTCTTC.

This rearrangement joins TRBV7-9 to TRBJ2-7, with a tentative D call TRBD1 (6 bases). There are 11 residues in the CDR3. Germline values: CDR1 SEHNR, CDR2 FQNEAQ (reference sequence). Trimming removed 7 bases from V and 6 bases from J, with 10 bases in between. The CDR3 DNA sequence: TGTGCCAGCACCCAGGGGCCCGAGCAGTACTTC. Translated: CASTQGPEQYF.

This clonotype was seen a few times. The rearrangement links TRBV20-1 to TRBJ2-1, with 16 nucleotides matching TRBD2. Per the germline V gene, CDR1 is DFQATT and CDR2 is SNEGSKA (reference sequence). The CDR3 runs 19 residues. J gave up 1 base and V 3 bases, and 9 bases lay outside the gene matches. CDR3 DNA sequence: TGCAGTGCTAGTGGGACTAGCGGGAGGGCCTACGGGTCCTACAATGAGCAGTTCTTC. This sequence encodes CSASGTSGRAYGSYNEQFF.

This clonotype occurred a few times. V is TRBV27 and J is TRBJ2-3; no clear D gene. The CDR3 contains 14 residues. Trimming took 3 bases from V and 2 from J, leaving 9 bases between them. Per germline, CDR1 MNHEY and CDR2 SMNVEV (reference sequence). The CDR3 nucleotides read TGTGCCAGCAGTTTTGGAACAACCACAGATACGCAGTATTTT. Residues: CASSFGTTTDTQYF.